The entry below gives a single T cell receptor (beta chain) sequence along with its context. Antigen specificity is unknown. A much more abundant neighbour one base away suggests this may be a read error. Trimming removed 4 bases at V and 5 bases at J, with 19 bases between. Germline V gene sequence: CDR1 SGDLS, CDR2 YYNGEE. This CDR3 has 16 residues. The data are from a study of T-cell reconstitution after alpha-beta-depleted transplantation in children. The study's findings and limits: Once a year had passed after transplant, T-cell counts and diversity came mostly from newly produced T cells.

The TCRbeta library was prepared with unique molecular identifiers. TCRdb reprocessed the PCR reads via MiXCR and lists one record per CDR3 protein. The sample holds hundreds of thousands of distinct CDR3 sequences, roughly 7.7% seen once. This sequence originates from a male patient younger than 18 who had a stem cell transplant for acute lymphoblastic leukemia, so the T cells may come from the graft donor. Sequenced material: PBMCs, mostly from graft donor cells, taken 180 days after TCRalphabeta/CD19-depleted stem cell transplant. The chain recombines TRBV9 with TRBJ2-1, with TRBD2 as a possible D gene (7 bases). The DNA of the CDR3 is TGTGCCAGCAGCAAAATTTCTAGGGGGAGGGACAATGAGCAGTTCTTC. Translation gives CASSKISRGRDNEQFF.